This T cell receptor (beta chain) was sequenced for a study of neurological immune-mediated disorders. This clonotype was seen at least ten times. TCRdb recomputed calls from the 5' RACE reads with MiXCR, one row per CDR3 protein. The sample shows 57,000 or so distinct CDR3 sequences, 10% to 12% of them seen only once. The CDR3 consists of 13 residues. Trimming removed 2 bases at V and 5 bases at J, with 10 bases between. Germline values: CDR1 ENHRY, CDR2 SYGVKD. The sample was PBMCs. The chain is built from TRBV10-3 and TRBJ2-7, with a tentative D call TRBD2 (6 bases). The sequence derives from a man aged 60 to 69 in good health. Here the CDR3 reads CAISEKGGDEQYF. The CDR3 nucleotides are TGTGCCATCAGTGAGAAGGGCGGGGACGAGCAGTACTTC.